Following are 28 T cell receptor beta chains from one sample sequenced in a study of tumor-infiltrating lymphocytes in primary liver carcinoma. Priming with a constant-region primer yielded TCR beta cDNA from about 450 ng total RNA. Three-round nested multiplex PCR performed with slightly modified ARM-PCR produced the TCR beta libraries. The first two PCR rounds used TRBV1-TRBV30 forward primers with a C-beta reverse primer, nine to eleven cycles each. MiXCR, applied by TCRdb to the multiplex PCR reads, yields one record per CDR3 protein. The sample yields 90,000 to 150,000 distinct CDR3 sequences, nearly 70% seen once. Both RNA and DNA were isolated together from around 20-30 mg of bulk tissue that had not been sorted. The sample was tumor-adjacent normal liver tissue. The receptors originated from a woman between 55 and 75 years old with primary liver carcinoma and hepatitis B virus infection.

On this clonotype itself: Relative to the germline gene, one junction end is altered; a read error may explain this. The V gene is TRBV29-1, the J gene TRBJ2-1; the D gene could be TRBD1 or TRBD2 (5 bases each). Germline-derived CDR1 and CDR2 are SQVTM and ANQGSEA. The CDR3 extends over 14 amino acids. The CDR3: CSVEISLGTRELFF. For the CDR3, the DNA is TGCAGCGTTGAAATTTCCCTAGGCACCAGGGAGCTGTTTTTC.

The sample holds one count of this clonotype. A clone one base away is much larger, so this may be a read error. V is TRBV11-2 and J is TRBJ2-1; D is perhaps TRBD2 (5 bases). Germline V gives CDR1 SGHAT, CDR2 FQNNGV. Deletions cut 5 bases from V and 9 bases from J, with 23 bases between. CDR3 length: 16 residues. CDR3 protein: CASSQVLVTYRGEQFF. The CDR3 bases are TGTGCCAGCAGCCAAGTACTAGTGACTTACCGCGGTGAGCAGTTCTTC.

This clonotype was detected only a few times. Just one base apart from a much larger clone, this may be a read error. The chain has TRBV6-5 and TRBJ2-5; 10 bases fit TRBD1. CDR1 MNHEY and CDR2 SVGAGI come from the germline V gene. The CDR3 consists of 13 residues. CDR3: CTSSTDRGLTQYF. The CDR3 DNA reads as TGTACCAGCAGTACCGACAGGGGGCTGACCCAGTACTTC.

As regards this clonotype: Mismatch with germline at one junction end may stem from a read error. The chain has TRBV5-1 and TRBJ1-1; D is unclear. The CDR3 sequence is 13 residues long. Germline assignment: CDR1 SGHRS and CDR2 YFSETQ. The CDR3 is CASSLVRATETFF. The CDR3 coding sequence is TGCGCCAGCAGCTTGGTTAGGGCCACTGAAACTTTCTTT.

On this clonotype: One end of the junction is discordant with germline, which a read error may explain. The rearrangement uses TRBV5-6 and TRBJ2-1; D is unresolved. The CDR3 has 15 residues. Germline CDR1 reads SGHDT; CDR2 reads YYEEEE. CDR3 protein: CASSLGLHRGDVQLF. CDR3 DNA sequence: TGTGCCAGCAGCTTGGGGCTACACCGTGGGGATGTGCAGCTCTTC.

Details on this clonotype: The junction differs from germline at one of its ends, possibly a read error. The chain has TRBV28 and TRBJ1-2, with D possibly matching TRBD1 (6 bases). Germline loops: CDR1 MDHEN, CDR2 SYDVKM. The CDR3 runs to 15 residues. The CDR3 reads CANSLRGARNYGYTF. The CDR3 nucleotides are TGTGCCAACAGTTTGAGGGGGGCGCGGAACTATGGCTACACCTTC.

The rearrangement links TRBV29-1 to TRBJ2-2; no definite D call. The germline V and J ends were trimmed by 5 bases and 9 bases, with 10 bases remaining between them. The CDR3 spans 11 residues. CDR1 and CDR2 from the germline V gene are SQVTM and ANQGSEA. CDR3: CSVLETRELFF. DNA for the CDR3: TGCAGCGTTCTGGAAACCCGGGAGCTGTTTTTT.

Judged by abundance, this clonotype is medium-sized. This chain links TRBV11-2 with TRBJ2-7; a weak D match, TRBD1 (6 bases). V was pared by 1 base and J by 2 bases, with 12 bases between. This CDR3 is 15 amino acids long. Germline-derived CDR1 and CDR2 are SGHAT and FQNNGV. The CDR3 sequence is CASSLAQGWAYEQYF. CDR3 sequence (DNA): TGTGCCAGCAGCTTAGCACAGGGATGGGCCTACGAGCAGTACTTC. The complete variable domain, with remaining parts taken from reference TRBV11-2 and TRBJ2-7, reads EAGVAQSPRYKIIEKRQSVAFWCNPISGHATLYWYQQILGQGPKLLIQFQNNGVVDDSQLPKDRFSAERLKGVDSTLKIQPAKLEDSAVYLCASSLAQGWAYEQYFGPGTRLTVT.

This clonotype was seen a single time. V gene TRBV11-2 combines with J gene TRBJ2-3; 7 nucleotides line up with TRBD2. CDR1 is SGHAT and CDR2 is FQNNGV in the germline V gene. This CDR3 comprises 17 residues. V shed 3 bases, J shed 4 bases, and the junction held 13 bases outside the gene matches. The CDR3 loop reads CASSLWGLTHTSDTQYF. The CDR3 DNA sequence: TGTGCCAGCAGCTTGTGGGGACTAACGCACACGTCAGATACGCAGTATTTT.

Details on this clonotype: The conserved closing phenylalanine or tryptophan is absent in this CDR3, likely reflecting a read error. The DNA is omitted, as the CDR3 cannot be located on it reliably, and the CDR3 follows TCRdb's listing. The gene calls are TRBV5-1 and TRBJ2-2. The CDR3 is 14 residues long, counting both termini. CDR1 and CDR2 from the germline V gene are SGHRS and YFSETQ. This CDR3 reads CASSLDVGTWELYY.

This clonotype was recorded at least ten times. This chain joins TRBV6-1 and TRBJ1-2; D perhaps matches TRBD1 (6 bases). Per the germline V gene, CDR1 is MNHNS and CDR2 is SASEGT. Trimming took off 6 bases at V and 8 bases at J, with 16 bases between the two ends. The CDR3 totals 13 residues. CDR3 loop: CASRTGEGDGYTF. CDR3 nucleotides: TGTGCCAGCAGAACTGGGGAGGGGGACGGCTACACCTTC.

Turning to this clonotype: The junction does not match germline at one end; this may be a read error. The rearrangement links TRBV6-1 to TRBJ2-7; 7 bases line up with TRBD1. Germline CDR1 reads MNHNS; CDR2 reads SASEGT. The CDR3 is 14 amino acids. CDR3 sequence: CASSEGRQGDEQHF. Written as DNA, the CDR3 is TGTGCCAGCAGTGAAGGCAGACAGGGCGACGAGCAGCACTTC.

This clonotype was picked up a small number of times. The genes are TRBV28 and TRBJ1-4; D remains unclear. V was cut by 1 base and J by 0 bases, with 6 bases left in between. CDR3 size: 15 residues. The germline V gene has CDR1 MDHEN and CDR2 SYDVKM. The CDR3 loop is CASSLYGSTNEKLFF. In nucleotides, the CDR3 is TGTGCCAGCAGTTTATATGGGTCAACTAATGAAAAACTGTTTTTT.

For this clonotype: Likely a read error: the CDR3 ends without its conserved phenylalanine or tryptophan. The V and J genes are TRBV11-2 and TRBJ2-2, with D unclear. V lost 3 bases, J lost 3 bases, and 11 bases lay in between. Germline loops: CDR1 SGHAT, CDR2 FQNNGV. The CDR3 runs 15 residues. The CDR3 nucleotides are TGTGCCAGCAGCTTGGAGAATTGGGACACCGGGGAGCTGTTTCTT. Encoded protein: CASSLENWDTGELFL.

In regard to this clonotype: A read error may account for a junction end that differs from germline. The chain uses TRBV11-2 and TRBJ1-6; possible D gene TRBD1, 5 bases. Germline V lookup: CDR1 SGHAT, CDR2 FQNNGV. The CDR3 totals 15 residues. The CDR3 DNA is TGTTCCAGCAGCTTAGATCCAGGGAGGAATTCACTCCTACACTTT. This encodes CSSSLDPGRNSLLHF.

Of note for this clonotype: It is likely a read error, because the conserved phenylalanine at the end of the CDR3 is missing. The DNA is omitted, as the CDR3 cannot be located on it reliably, and the CDR3 follows TCRdb's listing. The rearrangement links TRBV29-1 to TRBJ2-3; TRBD1 was called by the table and not checked on the DNA. The length of the CDR3 is 13 amino acids, counting both ends. Germline loops: CDR1 SQVTM, CDR2 ANQGSEA. The CDR3 loop is CSVEDPPGRYLYS.

Remarks on this clonotype: The conserved closing phenylalanine or tryptophan is absent in this CDR3, likely reflecting a read error. The chain is built from TRBV28 and TRBJ1-1; D not resolved. This CDR3 has 16 residues. V dropped 2 bases and J dropped 4 bases, with 17 bases sitting between them. Germline CDR1 reads MDHEN; CDR2 reads SYDVKM. The CDR3 sequence is CASSLNLRGARTEAFL. DNA for the CDR3: TGTGCCAGCAGTTTAAACCTCCGGGGAGCGCGCACTGAAGCTTTCCTT.

Concerning this clonotype itself: At one of its ends the junction is not consistent with the germline gene, which may arise from a read error. This chain connects TRBV4-2 to TRBJ1-5; D not resolved. CDR1 is LGHNA, CDR2 YNFKEQ, per germline. This CDR3 contains 15 residues. CDR3 nucleotide sequence: TGTGCCAACAGCCAATTAACCGGGTCCAATCAGCCCCAGCATTTT. Amino acids: CANSQLTGSNQPQHF.

For this clonotype: This may be a read error, as it is one base from a much larger clone. This chain uses TRBV7-8 with TRBJ1-5, with D unclear. Germline CDR1 is SGHVS and CDR2 is FQNEAQ. The CDR3 is 13 amino acids. This CDR3 is CARSLHGWQPQHF. The CDR3 DNA sequence: TGTGCCAGAAGCTTACATGGTTGGCAGCCCCAGCATTTT.

This clonotype was seen at least ten times. J is TRBJ2-2 and V is TRBV10-2; possibly TRBD1 for D (6 bases). Germline assignment: CDR1 WSHSY and CDR2 SAAADI. The CDR3 spans 16 residues. Trimming removed 2 bases at V and 1 base at J, with 11 bases between. This CDR3 reads CASSEHRDMNTGELFF. The CDR3 region has the DNA TGCGCCAGCAGTGAGCACCGGGACATGAACACCGGGGAGCTGTTTTTT.

This clonotype was recorded a few times. Because it lacks the conserved phenylalanine or tryptophan at the end, this CDR3 is likely a read error. The chain has TRBV11-3 and TRBJ2-1; D call uncertain. This CDR3 has 15 amino acids. CDR1 SGHNT and CDR2 YENEEA come from the germline V gene. CDR3 bases: TGTGCCAGTAGCTTGCGTACTAACGATTCCAATGAGCAGTTCTTA. Encoded protein: CASSLRTNDSNEQFL.

Details on this clonotype: An end of the junction differs from the germline gene, which may be a read error. The chain is built from TRBV11-2 and TRBJ2-1; 9 bases agree with TRBD2. Germline V lookup: CDR1 SGHAT, CDR2 FQNNGV. The CDR3 contains 15 residues. For the CDR3, the DNA is TGTGCCAGCAGCTTAGAGACTAGCGGTTACAATGAGCAGCCCTTC. Amino acid sequence: CASSLETSGYNEQPF.

With regard to this clonotype: Germline and junction disagree at one end, which may indicate a read error. This chain uses TRBV4-1 with TRBJ2-7; TRBD2 aligns across 11 bases. The CDR3 has 14 residues. Per germline, CDR1 MGHRA and CDR2 YSYEKL. The CDR3 sequence: CASCQVTSGSDQYF. CDR3 DNA sequence: TGCGCCAGCTGCCAAGTCACTAGCGGGAGCGATCAGTACTTC.

With respect to this clonotype: A read error is possible here, since a much larger clone lies one base away. The CDR3 sequence: CASSTSSSGSADTQYF. The CDR3 DNA sequence: TGCGCCAGCAGCACCTCGAGTAGCGGGAGCGCAGATACGCAGTATTTT. The chain joins TRBV5-1 to TRBJ2-3; the match to TRBD2 covers 9 bases. Trimming removed 4 bases from V and 4 bases from J; junction bases left unmatched: 10. Germline V gene lookup returns CDR1 SGHRS and CDR2 YFSETQ. The length of the CDR3 is 16 residues. Full variable domain (outside the CDR3, taken from reference TRBV5-1 and TRBJ2-3): KAGVTQTPRYLIKTRGQQVTLSCSPISGHRSVSWYQQTPGQGLQFLFEYFSETQRNKGNFPGRFSGRQFSNSRSEMNVSTLELGDSALYLCASSTSSSGSADTQYFGPGTRLTVL.

There are many counts of this clonotype. This chain joins TRBV4-1 and TRBJ2-1; D perhaps matches TRBD1 (5 bases). CDR1 and CDR2 (germline): MGHRA, YSYEKL. The CDR3 runs to 14 residues. V lost 3 bases and J 9 bases, leaving 15 bases between the germline ends. CDR3 bases: TGCGCCAGCAGCCATGTCACAGGCGTAGGTGAGCAGTTCTTC. Translating it yields CASSHVTGVGEQFF.

The CDR3 spells CASLQREGDTQYF. The CDR3 bases are TGTGCCAGTCTCCAGCGGGAGGGGGATACGCAGTATTTT. The rearrangement uses TRBV12-3 or TRBV12-4 and TRBJ2-3, with TRBD2 matching 10 bases. The CDR3 is 13 amino acids. The trim removed 9 bases at V and 6 bases at J, leaving 6 bases unmatched.

In regard to this clonotype: The junction does not match germline at one end; this may be a read error. The chain recombines TRBV5-1 with TRBJ2-2, with 10 bases fitting TRBD1. Germline CDR1 reads SGHRS; CDR2 reads YFSETQ. The CDR3 extends over 16 amino acids. Here the CDR3 DNA reads TGCGCCAGCAACAAGGGGACAGGGGTCTGGACCGGGGAACTGTTTTTT. Translated: CASNKGTGVWTGELFF.

This clonotype was recorded many times. The chain joins TRBV28 to TRBJ2-7; 10 positions match TRBD2. The germline gives CDR1 MDHEN, CDR2 SYDVKM. This CDR3 is 15 amino acids long. V gave up 6 bases and J gave up 5 bases; unmatched junction bases: 10. In DNA, the CDR3 is TGTGCCAGCAGCCTCGGTTTTAGCGGGAGGAACGAGCAGTACTTC. Its protein product is CASSLGFSGRNEQYF.